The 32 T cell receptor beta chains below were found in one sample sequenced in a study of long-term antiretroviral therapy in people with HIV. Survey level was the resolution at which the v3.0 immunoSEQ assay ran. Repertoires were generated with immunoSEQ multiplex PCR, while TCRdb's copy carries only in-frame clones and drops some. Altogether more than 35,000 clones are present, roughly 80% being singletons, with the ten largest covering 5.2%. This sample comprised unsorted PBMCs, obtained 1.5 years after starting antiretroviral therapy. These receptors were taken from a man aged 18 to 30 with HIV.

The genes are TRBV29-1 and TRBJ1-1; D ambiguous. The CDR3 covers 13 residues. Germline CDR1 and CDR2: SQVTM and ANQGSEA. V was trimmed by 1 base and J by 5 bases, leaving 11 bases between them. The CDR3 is CSVEVGVGTEAFF. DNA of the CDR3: TGCAGCGTTGAAGTTGGGGTAGGAACTGAAGCTTTCTTT. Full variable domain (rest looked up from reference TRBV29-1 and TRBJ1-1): SAVISQKPSRDICQRGTSLTIQCQVDSQVTMMFWYRQQPGQSLTLIATANQGSEATYESGFVIDKFPISRPNLTFSTLTVSNMSPEDSSIYLCSVEVGVGTEAFFGQGTRLTVV.

CDR3 sequence reads: CASSRRTHTDTQYF. For the CDR3, the DNA is TGTGCCAGCAGCCGCAGAACTCACACAGATACGCAGTATTTT. This chain joins TRBV7-2 and TRBJ2-3; D uncertain. The V end lost 5 bases, the J end lost 2 bases, and 11 bases lay between the germline ends. From germline, CDR1 is SGHTA and CDR2 FQGNSA. The length of the CDR3 is 14 residues.

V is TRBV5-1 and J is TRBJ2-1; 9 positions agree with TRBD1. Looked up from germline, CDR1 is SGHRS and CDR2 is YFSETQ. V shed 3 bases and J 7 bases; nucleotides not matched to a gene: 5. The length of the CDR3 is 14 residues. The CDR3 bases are TGCGCCAGCAGCTCGGTAGGACAGGGGAATGAGCAGTTCTTC. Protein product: CASSSVGQGNEQFF.

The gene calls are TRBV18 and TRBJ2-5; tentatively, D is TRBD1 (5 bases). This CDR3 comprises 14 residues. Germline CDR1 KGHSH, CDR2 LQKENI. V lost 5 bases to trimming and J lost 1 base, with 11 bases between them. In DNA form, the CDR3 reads TGTGCCAGCTCAACTGGACATACCCAAGAGACCCAGTACTTC. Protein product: CASSTGHTQETQYF.

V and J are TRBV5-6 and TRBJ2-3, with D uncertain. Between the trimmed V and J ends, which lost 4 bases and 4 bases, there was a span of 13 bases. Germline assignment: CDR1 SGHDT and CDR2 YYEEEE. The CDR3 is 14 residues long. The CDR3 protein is CASSPLLGADTQYF. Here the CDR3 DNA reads TGTGCCAGCAGCCCCCTCCTGGGCGCAGATACGCAGTATTTT. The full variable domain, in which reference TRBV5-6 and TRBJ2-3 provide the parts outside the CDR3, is DAGVTQSPTHLIKTRGQQVTLRCSPKSGHDTVSWYQQALGQGPQFIFQYYEEEERQRGNFPDRFSGHQFPNYSSELNVNALLLGDSALYLCASSPLLGADTQYFGPGTRLTVL.

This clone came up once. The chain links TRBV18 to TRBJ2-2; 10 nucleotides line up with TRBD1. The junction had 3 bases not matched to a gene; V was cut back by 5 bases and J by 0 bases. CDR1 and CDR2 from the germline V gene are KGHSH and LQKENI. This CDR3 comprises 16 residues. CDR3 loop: CASSSDRGPNTGELFF. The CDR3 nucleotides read TGTGCCAGCTCATCAGACAGGGGGCCGAACACCGGGGAGCTGTTTTTT.

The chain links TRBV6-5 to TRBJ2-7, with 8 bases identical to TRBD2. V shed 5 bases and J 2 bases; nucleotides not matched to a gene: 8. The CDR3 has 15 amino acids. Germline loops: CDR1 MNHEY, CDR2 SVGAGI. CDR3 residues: CASSPRGGPTYEQYF. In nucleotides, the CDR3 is TGTGCCAGCAGTCCGCGCGGGGGGCCTACCTACGAGCAGTACTTC.

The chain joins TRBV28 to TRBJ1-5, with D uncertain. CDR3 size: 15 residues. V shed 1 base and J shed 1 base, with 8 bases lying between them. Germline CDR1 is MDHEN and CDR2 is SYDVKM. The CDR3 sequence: CASSLSGSSNQPQHF. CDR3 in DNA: TGTGCCAGCAGTTTATCTGGGAGCAGCAATCAGCCCCAGCATTTT.

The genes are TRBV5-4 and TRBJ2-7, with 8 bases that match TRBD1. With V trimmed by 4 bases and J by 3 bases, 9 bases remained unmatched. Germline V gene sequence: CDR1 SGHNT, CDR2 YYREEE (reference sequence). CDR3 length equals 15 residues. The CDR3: CASSPGTGGFYEQYF. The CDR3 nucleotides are TGTGCCAGCAGCCCAGGGACAGGAGGCTTCTACGAGCAGTACTTC.

The CDR3 region has the DNA TGTGCCTGGGCTAGCGGGAGTGGCGGGACCCAGTACTTC. It yields the protein CAWASGSGGTQYF. The V and J genes are TRBV30 and TRBJ2-5; 10 bases agree with TRBD2. Germline values: CDR1 GTSNPN, CDR2 SVGIG (reference sequence). V was pared by 5 bases and J by 7 bases, with 7 bases of the junction left unmatched. This CDR3 has 13 residues. Looking up the rest from reference TRBV30 and TRBJ2-5 gives the full variable domain: SQTIHQWPATLVQPVGSPLSLECTVEGTSNPNLYWYRQAAGRGLQLLFYSVGIGQISSEVPQNLSASRPQDRQFILSSKKLLLSDSGFYLCAWASGSGGTQYFGPGTRLLVL.

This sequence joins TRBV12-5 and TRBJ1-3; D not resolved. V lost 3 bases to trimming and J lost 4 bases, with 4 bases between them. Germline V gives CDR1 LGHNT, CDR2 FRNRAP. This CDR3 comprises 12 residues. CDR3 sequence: CASGFGGNTIYF. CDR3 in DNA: TGTGCTAGTGGTTTCGGGGGAAACACCATATATTTT.

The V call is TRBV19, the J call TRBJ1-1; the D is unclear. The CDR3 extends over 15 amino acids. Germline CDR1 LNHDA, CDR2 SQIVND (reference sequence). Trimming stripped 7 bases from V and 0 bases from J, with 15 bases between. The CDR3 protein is CASIAKGWVNTEAFF. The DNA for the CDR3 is TGTGCCAGTATCGCTAAAGGTTGGGTGAACACTGAAGCTTTCTTT.

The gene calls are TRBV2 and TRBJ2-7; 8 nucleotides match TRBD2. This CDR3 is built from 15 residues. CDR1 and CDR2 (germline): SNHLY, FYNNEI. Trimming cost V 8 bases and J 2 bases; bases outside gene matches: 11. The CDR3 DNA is TGTGCCAGCCTCAGACCGGGACTAGTGACCTACGAGCAGTACTTC. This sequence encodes CASLRPGLVTYEQYF. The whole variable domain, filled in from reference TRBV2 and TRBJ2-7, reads EPEVTQTPSHQVTQMGQEVILRCVPISNHLYFYWYRQILGQKVEFLVSFYNNEISEKSEIFDDQFSVERPDGSNFTLKIRSTKLEDSAMYFCASLRPGLVTYEQYFGPGTRLTVT.

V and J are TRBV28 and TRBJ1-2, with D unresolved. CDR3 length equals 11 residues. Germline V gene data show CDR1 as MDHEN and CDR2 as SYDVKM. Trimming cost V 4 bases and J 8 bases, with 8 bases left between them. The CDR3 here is CASSSEYGYTF. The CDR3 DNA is TGTGCCAGCAGTTCAGAGTACGGCTACACCTTC.

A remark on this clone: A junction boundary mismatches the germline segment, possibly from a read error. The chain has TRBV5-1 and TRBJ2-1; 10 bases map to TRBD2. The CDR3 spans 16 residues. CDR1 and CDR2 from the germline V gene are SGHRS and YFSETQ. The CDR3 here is CASSLEVLAGVVEQFF. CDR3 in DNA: TGCGCCAGCAGTTTGGAGGTCCTAGCGGGAGTAGTTGAGCAGTTCTTC.

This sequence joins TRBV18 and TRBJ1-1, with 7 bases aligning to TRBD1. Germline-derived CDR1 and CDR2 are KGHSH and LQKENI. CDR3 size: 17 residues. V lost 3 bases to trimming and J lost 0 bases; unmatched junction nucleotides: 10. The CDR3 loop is CASSPSRQGIMNTEAFF. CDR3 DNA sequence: TGTGCCAGCTCACCCTCCCGACAGGGTATCATGAACACTGAAGCTTTCTTT.

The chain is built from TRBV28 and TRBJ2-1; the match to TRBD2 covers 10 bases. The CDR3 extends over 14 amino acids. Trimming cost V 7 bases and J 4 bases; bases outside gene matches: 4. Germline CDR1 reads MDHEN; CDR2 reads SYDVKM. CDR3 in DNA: TGTGCCAGCAAAGCGGGAGGGAATTACAATGAGCAGTTCTTC. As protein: CASKAGGNYNEQFF.

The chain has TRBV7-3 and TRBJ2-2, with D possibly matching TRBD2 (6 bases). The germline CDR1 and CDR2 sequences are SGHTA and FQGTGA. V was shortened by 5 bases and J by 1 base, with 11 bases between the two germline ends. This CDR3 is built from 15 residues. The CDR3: CASSPQGLNTGELFF. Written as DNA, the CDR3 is TGTGCCAGCAGCCCTCAGGGACTGAACACCGGGGAGCTGTTTTTT. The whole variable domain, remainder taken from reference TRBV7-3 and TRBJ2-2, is GAGVSQTPSNKVTEKGKYVELRCDPISGHTALYWYRQSLGQGPEFLIYFQGTGAADDSGLPNDRFFAVRPEGSVSTLKIQRTERGDSAVYLCASSPQGLNTGELFFGEGSRLTVL.

CDR3 residues: CASSLETVNTEAFF. The CDR3 DNA reads TGCGCCAGCAGCTTGGAAACAGTGAACACTGAAGCTTTCTTT. V is TRBV5-1 and J is TRBJ1-1; D remains unclear. The CDR3 has 14 residues. Trimming pared 0 bases from V and 0 bases from J, leaving 6 bases between. Germline V lookup: CDR1 SGHRS, CDR2 YFSETQ.

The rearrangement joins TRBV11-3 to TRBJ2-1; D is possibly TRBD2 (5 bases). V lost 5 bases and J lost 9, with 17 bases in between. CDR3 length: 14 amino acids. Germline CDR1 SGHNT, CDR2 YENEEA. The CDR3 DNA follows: TGTGCCAGCAGCCCCGTACCTAATGCGGGTGAGCAGTTCTTC. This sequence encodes CASSPVPNAGEQFF.

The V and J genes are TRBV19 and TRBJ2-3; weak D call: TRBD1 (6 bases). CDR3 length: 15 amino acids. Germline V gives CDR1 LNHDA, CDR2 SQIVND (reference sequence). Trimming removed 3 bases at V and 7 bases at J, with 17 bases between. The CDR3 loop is CASSIQGLPQYTQYF. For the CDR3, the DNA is TGTGCCAGTAGTATTCAGGGGCTCCCTCAATATACGCAGTATTTT.

CDR3 sequence (DNA): TGTGCCAGCAGCTTAGACCGCGACATTCAGTACTTC. As protein: CASSLDRDIQYF. The chain uses TRBV7-2 and TRBJ2-4; no firm D call. The germline V gene encodes CDR1 SGHTA and CDR2 FQGNSA. The length of the CDR3 is 12 residues. V was trimmed by 1 base and J by 8 bases, leaving 6 bases between them.

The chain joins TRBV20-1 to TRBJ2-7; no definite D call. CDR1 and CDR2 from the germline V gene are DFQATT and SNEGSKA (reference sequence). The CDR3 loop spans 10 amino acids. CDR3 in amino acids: CNNVSYEQYF. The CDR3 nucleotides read TGCAACAACGTCTCCTACGAGCAGTACTTC.

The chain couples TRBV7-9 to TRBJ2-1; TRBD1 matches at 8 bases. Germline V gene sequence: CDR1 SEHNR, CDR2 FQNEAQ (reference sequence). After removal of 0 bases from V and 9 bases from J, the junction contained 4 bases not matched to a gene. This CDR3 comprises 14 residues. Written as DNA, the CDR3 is TGTGCCAGCAGCTTAGCGACAGGGGTTGGTGAGCAGTTCTTC. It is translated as CASSLATGVGEQFF.

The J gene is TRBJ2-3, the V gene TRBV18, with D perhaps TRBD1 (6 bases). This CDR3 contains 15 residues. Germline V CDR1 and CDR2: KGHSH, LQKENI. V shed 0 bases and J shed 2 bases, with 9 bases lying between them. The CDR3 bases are TGTGCCAGCTCACCACCGGGACATTCCACAGATACGCAGTATTTT. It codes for CASSPPGHSTDTQYF.

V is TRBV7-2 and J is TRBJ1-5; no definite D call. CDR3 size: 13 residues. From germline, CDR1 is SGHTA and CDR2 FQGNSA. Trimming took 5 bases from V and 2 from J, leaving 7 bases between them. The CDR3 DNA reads TGTGCCAGCAGCGCAGACGGCAATCAGCCCCAGCATTTT. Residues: CASSADGNQPQHF.

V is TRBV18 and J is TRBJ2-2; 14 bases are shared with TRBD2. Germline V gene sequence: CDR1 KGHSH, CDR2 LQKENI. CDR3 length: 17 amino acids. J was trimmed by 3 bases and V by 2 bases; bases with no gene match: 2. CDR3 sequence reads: CASSPGTSGRYTGELFF. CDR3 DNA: TGTGCCAGCTCACCAGGGACTAGCGGGAGATACACCGGGGAGCTGTTTTTT.

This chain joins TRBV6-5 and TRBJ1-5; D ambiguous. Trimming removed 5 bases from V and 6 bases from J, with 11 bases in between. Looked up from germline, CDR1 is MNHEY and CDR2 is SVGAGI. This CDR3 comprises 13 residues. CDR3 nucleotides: TGTGCCAGCAGTCCATTCTTAGGTCAGCCCCAGCATTTT. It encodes CASSPFLGQPQHF.

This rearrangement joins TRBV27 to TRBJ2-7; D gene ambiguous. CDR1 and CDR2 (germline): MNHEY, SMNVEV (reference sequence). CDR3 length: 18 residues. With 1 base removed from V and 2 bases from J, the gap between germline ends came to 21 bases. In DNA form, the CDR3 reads TGTGCCAGCAGTTTATATCCATCTCCAGACCGACTTACCTACGAGCAGTACTTC. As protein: CASSLYPSPDRLTYEQYF.

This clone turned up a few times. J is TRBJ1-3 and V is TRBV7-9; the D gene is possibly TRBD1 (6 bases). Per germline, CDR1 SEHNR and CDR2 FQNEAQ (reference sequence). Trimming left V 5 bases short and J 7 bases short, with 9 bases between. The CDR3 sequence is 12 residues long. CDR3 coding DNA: TGTGCCAGCAGCCCACAGGGTAACACCATATATTTT. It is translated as CASSPQGNTIYF.

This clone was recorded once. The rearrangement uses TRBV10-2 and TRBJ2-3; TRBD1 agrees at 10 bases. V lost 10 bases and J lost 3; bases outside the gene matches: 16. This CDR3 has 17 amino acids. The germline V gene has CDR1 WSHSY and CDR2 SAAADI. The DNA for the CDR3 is TGCGCCACCGTCCCGGGACAGGGGAGTACCGAGACAGATACGCAGTATTTT. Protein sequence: CATVPGQGSTETDTQYF.

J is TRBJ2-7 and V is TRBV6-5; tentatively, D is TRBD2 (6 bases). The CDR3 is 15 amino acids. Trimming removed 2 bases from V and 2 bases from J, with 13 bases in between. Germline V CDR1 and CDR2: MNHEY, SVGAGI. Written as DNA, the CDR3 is TGTGCCAGCAGTTACGGGGACGGGGGAGCCTACGAGCAGTACTTC. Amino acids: CASSYGDGGAYEQYF.